A selection of T cell receptor beta chains follows, all from one sample in a study of CD8 T cells in ankylosing spondylitis. TCRdb reprocessed the 5' RACE reads with MiXCR, giving one entry per CDR3 protein. The table lists approximately 540,000 distinct CDR3 sequences, roughly 12% of them singletons. The sequencing sample was made of blood, either unsorted or a sorted T cell fraction (not recorded which). These receptors were obtained from a male donor with ankylosing spondylitis. CDR3s include the opening cysteine and the closing phenylalanine or tryptophan. Fields, in order: CDR3 length, V gene, D gene, J gene, clone size, CDR3 DNA, CDR3 protein. The D gene is left open where the match is weak. The listing skips clone size in some rows; elsewhere it reads once, few, many or a size class.

length: 14; V: TRBV5-1; D: NA; J: TRBJ2-2; size: NA; DNA: TGCGCCAGCAGCTTCGGGGGTCCGAACGGGGAGCTGTTTTTT; CDR3: CASSFGGPNGELFF
length: 14; V: TRBV10-2; D: TRBD2; J: TRBJ2-7; size: NA; DNA: TGCGCCACCCGCTCTACTAGCGGGAGATACGAGCAGTACTTC; CDR3: CATRSTSGRYEQYF
length: 15; V: TRBV4-2; D: NA; J: TRBJ2-3; size: many; DNA: TGTGCCAGCAGCCAAGGGGGGTGGACCACAGATACGCAGTATTTT; CDR3: CASSQGGWTTDTQYF
length: 15; V: TRBV20-1; D: TRBD2; J: TRBJ2-1; size: few; DNA: TGCAGTGCTAGTCGAGGAGGCGGGAGAGGCAATGAGCAGTTCTTC; CDR3: CSASRGGGRGNEQFF
length: 15; V: TRBV20-1; D: TRBD2; J: TRBJ2-2; size: NA; DNA: TGCAGTGCTAGAGGCACTAGCGGGAGGTCCGGGGAGCTGTTTTTT; CDR3: CSARGTSGRSGELFF
length: 11; V: TRBV6-5; D: NA; J: TRBJ1-1; size: many; DNA: TGTGCCACCTCAGTGGGTTTCGAAGCTTTCTTT; CDR3: CATSVGFEAFF
length: 11; V: TRBV11-3; D: NA; J: TRBJ2-1; size: NA; DNA: TGTGCCAGCAGCCAGAGGGCTGAGCAGTTCTTC; CDR3: CASSQRAEQFF
length: 17; V: TRBV29-1; D: TRBD2; J: TRBJ2-1; size: NA; DNA: TGCAGCGTGATACCGGGACTAGCAATCCTAACCTACAATGAGCAGTTCTTC; CDR3: CSVIPGLAILTYNEQFF
length: 13; V: TRBV9; D: NA; J: TRBJ2-1; size: NA; DNA: TGTGCCAGCAGCGTGGGGGTCCTGACTGAGCAGTTCTTC; CDR3: CASSVGVLTEQFF
length: 18; V: TRBV20-1; D: TRBD1; J: TRBJ2-1; size: few; DNA: TGCAGTGCTAGGCCCCCTCCGGGACAGGGGTCCTTAGTGGGTGAGCAGTTCTTC; CDR3: CSARPPPGQGSLVGEQFF
length: 14; V: TRBV29-1; D: NA; J: TRBJ1-1; size: NA; DNA: TGCAGCGTTGTCCTTGAGGTAGGGCAAACTGAAGCTTTCTTT; CDR3: CSVVLEVGQTEAFF
length: 14; V: TRBV4-1; D: NA; J: TRBJ2-5; size: NA; DNA: TGCGCCAGCAGCCCCAGACAGGAGCAAGAGACCCAGTACTTC; CDR3: CASSPRQEQETQYF
length: 14; V: TRBV20-1; D: NA; J: TRBJ2-5; size: many; DNA: TGCAGTGCTAGAGGGGGGCGCCCCCAAGAGACCCAGTACTTC; CDR3: CSARGGRPQETQYF
length: 13; V: TRBV9; D: NA; J: TRBJ2-7; size: NA; DNA: TGTGCCAGCAGCGTGACCATCGAGGGCGAGCAGTACTTC; CDR3: CASSVTIEGEQYF
length: 17; V: TRBV5-6; D: TRBD1; J: TRBJ1-6; size: few; DNA: TGTGCCAGCAGCGCGTCATCCGGGACAGCCCTAACTTCACCCCTCCACTTT; CDR3: CASSASSGTALTSPLHF
length: 14; V: TRBV30; D: TRBD2; J: TRBJ2-2; size: NA; DNA: TGTGCCGGGCTGAAACTAGCGGGTACCGGGGAGCTGTTTTTT; CDR3: CAGLKLAGTGELFF